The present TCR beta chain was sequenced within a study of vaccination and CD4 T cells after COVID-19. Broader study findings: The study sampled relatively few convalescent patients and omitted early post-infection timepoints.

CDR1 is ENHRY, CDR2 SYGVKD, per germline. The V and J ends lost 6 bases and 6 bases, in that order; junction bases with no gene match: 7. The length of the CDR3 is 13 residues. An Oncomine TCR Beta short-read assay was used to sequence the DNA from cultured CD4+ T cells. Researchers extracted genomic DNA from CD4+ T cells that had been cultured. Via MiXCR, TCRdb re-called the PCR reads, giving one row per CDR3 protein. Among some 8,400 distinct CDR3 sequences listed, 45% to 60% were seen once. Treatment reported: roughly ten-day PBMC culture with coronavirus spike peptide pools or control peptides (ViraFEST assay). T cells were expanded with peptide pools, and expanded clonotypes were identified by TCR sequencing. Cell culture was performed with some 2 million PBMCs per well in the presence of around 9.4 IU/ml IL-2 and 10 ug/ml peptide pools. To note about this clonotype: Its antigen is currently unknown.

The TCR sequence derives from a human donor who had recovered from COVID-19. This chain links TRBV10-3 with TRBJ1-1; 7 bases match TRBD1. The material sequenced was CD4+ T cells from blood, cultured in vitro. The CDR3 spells CAISDGTVAEAFF. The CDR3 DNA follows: TGTGCCATCAGCGATGGGACAGTGGCTGAAGCTTTCTTT.